Below, one T cell receptor (beta chain) is given with its context. The antigen this receptor binds is unknown. From the cysteine through the phenylalanine, the CDR3 covers 14 amino acids. No DNA sequence was recorded. This sample was taken from a study of T cells expressing NK-cell markers (dated by TCRdb to 2018 to 2020). Looking at the study overall: TCR beta-chain repertoires were profiled in sorted CD3+CD56+NKG2C+, CD3+CD56+NKG2C- and CD3+CD56-NKG2C+ T-cell subsets from several donors. Among the eight sequenced donors, only one was HCMV-seronegative, while the other seven were HCMV-seropositive. Randomly selected healthy volunteers, three men and five women, were used as the eight sequenced donors. Illumina HiSeq 2000/2500, MiSeq or NextSeq was used to sequence libraries as 2 x 150 bp reads. Broad study findings and their caveats: In a handful of donors, the dominant CD3+CD56+NKG2C+ clonotypes were among the top 10 CD8+ clonotypes and accounted for about 1.0-7.5% of CD8+ T cells. Whether the expanded NKG2C-expressing T cell clones were specific for HCMV antigens remained unclear. Those dominant clonotypes were again the most abundant among CD3+CD56-NKG2C+ cells in several donors, at roughly 28.3-60.1%.

Sequencing was performed on an Illumina HiSeq 2000. TCR beta cDNA libraries were made by 5'RACE template switching that added a universal primer site and unique molecular identifiers. cDNA synthesis was primed from the TCR beta constant segment and was followed by two successive PCR amplification steps. Turning to the authors' computational methods: MIGEC was used to demultiplex reads and group reads by UMI, and MiTCR was used to assemble and quantify clonotypes. Only TCR cDNA sequences supported by at least two reads were kept to exclude erroneous sequences. Downstream repertoire analysis used the tcR package, and clonotypes were matched across fractions by CDR3 nucleotide sequence plus V segment. VDJmatch was used to annotate antigen specificity against VDJdb, with one amino acid substitution in CDR3 allowed. TCRdb reprocessed the reads, and each CDR3 protein sequence is entered once, without DNA. The authors' filters were not applied to this entry. This specimen's table enumerates hundreds of thousands of distinct CDR3 sequences. Around 3.9% of the sample is in the top ten clones.

HCMV-specific IgG was detected in serum with a commercial ELISA kit to determine HCMV serostatus. Ficoll density gradient centrifugation was used to isolate peripheral blood mononuclear cells from blood. Recombination linked TRBV12-3 or TRBV12-4 to TRBJ1-4. This clonotype originated in a woman aged 18 to 75 in good health. The sample consisted of blood T cells: a sorted CD56 or NKG2C T cell subset, CD4+ or CD8+ T cells, or bulk PBMC T cells (not recorded which). For the CDR3, the sequence is CASSKRDWSEKLFF.